This entry lists 22 T cell receptor beta chains sequenced from one sample in a study of cytomegalovirus exposure and HLA in healthy donors. Amplification used 60 Vbeta primers and 13 Jbeta primers. Assay: immunoSEQ multiplex PCR; the TCRdb copy retains only in-frame clones and omits some. The data show roughly 200,000 clones, and the top ten clones hold more than 0.95%. The material sequenced was PBMCs. The source of these receptors is a girl aged 2 to 9 in good health and CMV-seropositive.

The V and J genes are TRBV15 and TRBJ1-5, with a weak D call TRBD1 (6 bases). V lost 6 bases, J lost 0 bases, and 9 bases lay in between. The length of the CDR3 is 14 residues. The germline gives CDR1 LNHNV, CDR2 YYDKDF (reference sequence). CDR3 bases: TGTGCCACCAGAACAGGGAATAGCAATCAGCCCCAGCATTTT. This gives the protein CATRTGNSNQPQHF.

The chain recombines TRBV27 with TRBJ1-5; D ambiguous. V lost 2 bases and J lost 1, with 6 bases in between. This CDR3 is built from 14 residues. Germline lookup yields CDR1 MNHEY and CDR2 SMNVEV (reference sequence). The CDR3 DNA follows: TGTGCCAGCAGTTTAATCGGGAGCAATCAGCCCCAGCATTTT. It yields the protein CASSLIGSNQPQHF.

The chain combines TRBV10-3 with TRBJ2-2, with 7 bases matching TRBD2. After removal of 6 bases from V and 0 bases from J, the junction contained 4 bases not matched to a gene. From germline, CDR1 is ENHRY and CDR2 SYGVKD. The CDR3 is made up of 15 amino acids. CDR3 protein: CAISPGTTNTGELFF. The CDR3 bases are TGTGCCATCAGCCCCGGGACTACGAACACCGGGGAGCTGTTTTTT.

The chain has TRBV28 and TRBJ2-7, with no clear D. This CDR3 comprises 14 residues. V lost 5 bases to trimming and J lost 0 bases, with 11 bases between them. Germline lookup yields CDR1 MDHEN and CDR2 SYDVKM. The CDR3 region has the DNA TGTGCCAGCAGTCTTCTAGGAGCCTCCTACGAGCAGTACTTC. Translation gives CASSLLGASYEQYF.

The chain joins TRBV13 to TRBJ2-1; 9 nucleotides match TRBD1. Germline V CDR1 and CDR2: PRHDT, FYEKMQ (reference sequence). This CDR3 has 18 amino acids. Trimming took 3 bases from V and 3 from J; bases not matched to a gene: 12. This CDR3 reads CASSFFFPDRGGYNEQFF. DNA for the CDR3: TGTGCCAGCAGCTTTTTCTTCCCGGACAGGGGTGGCTACAATGAGCAGTTCTTC.

The chain carries TRBV5-1 and TRBJ2-2, with D possibly TRBD2 on 5 matching bases. The CDR3 runs 15 residues. Trimming took 4 bases from V and 7 from J, leaving 17 bases between them. Germline assignment: CDR1 SGHRS and CDR2 YFSETQ. CDR3: CASSPPSSGSGELFF. Written as DNA, the CDR3 is TGCGCCAGCAGCCCACCATCAAGCGGCAGCGGGGAGCTGTTTTTT.

V is TRBV7-3 and J is TRBJ1-4; the D is unclear. The CDR3 sequence is 13 residues long. Germline V gives CDR1 SGHTA, CDR2 FQGTGA. V was trimmed by 3 bases and J by 7 bases, leaving 9 bases between them. CDR3 DNA sequence: TGTGCCAGCAGCTTGAGCCCGGGTGAAAAACTGTTTTTT. The encoded protein is CASSLSPGEKLFF.

The chain recombines TRBV5-1 with TRBJ2-1, with 7 bases identical to TRBD2. This CDR3 contains 16 residues. V shed 6 bases and J 8 bases; nucleotides not matched to a gene: 17. Germline CDR1 SGHRS, CDR2 YFSETQ. CDR3 bases: TGCGCCAGCATCGGAAAGAACGCGTCACTAGCGTATGAGCAGTTCTTC. Translated: CASIGKNASLAYEQFF.

The CDR3 spells CATSRGGLAGFTVRDTQYF. The DNA of the CDR3 is TGTGCCACCAGCAGGGGGGGACTAGCGGGATTTACTGTCAGAGATACGCAGTATTTT. The chain uses TRBV15 and TRBJ2-3; TRBD2 agrees at 13 bases. Losses at the gene ends were 3 bases for V and 5 bases for J; bases not matched to a gene: 14. CDR1 LNHNV and CDR2 YYDKDF come from the germline V gene (reference sequence). CDR3 length equals 19 residues. The full variable domain, in which reference TRBV15 and TRBJ2-3 provide the parts outside the CDR3, is DAMVIQNPRYQVTQFGKPVTLSCSQTLNHNVMYWYQQKSSQAPKLLFHYYDKDFNNEADTPDNFQSRRPNTSFCFLDIRSPGLGDTAMYLCATSRGGLAGFTVRDTQYFGPGTRLTVL.

The chain recombines TRBV18 with TRBJ1-1; D not certain. Trimming pared 3 bases from V and 1 base from J, leaving 6 bases between. This CDR3 is built from 13 residues. CDR1 is KGHSH, CDR2 LQKENI, per germline. CDR3 coding DNA: TGTGCCAGCTCACCGGAGGAGAACACTGAAGCTTTCTTT. Encoded protein: CASSPEENTEAFF. Drawing the rest from reference TRBV18 and TRBJ1-1, the complete variable domain is NAGVMQNPRHLVRRRGQEARLRCSPMKGHSHVYWYRQLPEEGLKFMVYLQKENIIDESGMPKERFSAEFPKEGPSILRIQQVVRGDSAAYFCASSPEENTEAFFGQGTRLTVV.

The V and J genes are TRBV2 and TRBJ1-2, with TRBD1 matching 9 bases. V trimming: 4 bases; J trimming: 4 bases; junction bases outside the gene matches: 7. CDR3 length equals 15 residues. Germline V gene data show CDR1 as SNHLY and CDR2 as FYNNEI. Written as DNA, the CDR3 is TGTGCCAGCAGTGGGAGGGACAGGGCGCCCTATGGCTACACCTTC. It codes for CASSGRDRAPYGYTF.

This rearrangement joins TRBV30 to TRBJ1-4; the D is unclear. Trimming removed 1 base at V and 4 bases at J, with 13 bases between. Germline V gene data show CDR1 as GTSNPN and CDR2 as SVGIG (reference sequence). The CDR3 is made up of 15 amino acids. CDR3 sequence: CAWSGRQRFNEKLFF. In nucleotides, the CDR3 is TGTGCCTGGAGTGGGCGGCAGAGATTTAATGAAAAACTGTTTTTT. Drawing the rest from reference TRBV30 and TRBJ1-4, the complete variable domain is SQTIHQWPATLVQPVGSPLSLECTVEGTSNPNLYWYRQAAGRGLQLLFYSVGIGQISSEVPQNLSASRPQDRQFILSSKKLLLSDSGFYLCAWSGRQRFNEKLFFGSGTQLSVL.

The V and J genes are TRBV18 and TRBJ2-1; possibly TRBD1 for D (6 bases). The CDR3 spans 13 residues. Trimming pared 6 bases from V and 7 bases from J, leaving 13 bases between. Germline values: CDR1 KGHSH, CDR2 LQKENI. The CDR3 DNA follows: TGTGCCAGCTCCCAACAGGGCTCAAATGAGCAGTTCTTC. Protein product: CASSQQGSNEQFF. Looking up the rest from reference TRBV18 and TRBJ2-1 gives the full variable domain: NAGVMQNPRHLVRRRGQEARLRCSPMKGHSHVYWYRQLPEEGLKFMVYLQKENIIDESGMPKERFSAEFPKEGPSILRIQQVVRGDSAAYFCASSQQGSNEQFFGPGTRLTVL.

The chain combines TRBV28 with TRBJ2-5; D is possibly TRBD1 (6 bases). Germline values: CDR1 MDHEN, CDR2 SYDVKM. The CDR3 length is 15 residues. The V end was cut by 2 bases, the J end by 2 bases, with 12 bases between. The CDR3 bases are TGTGCCAGCAGTTTAGGACAGCCCCCACAAGAGACCCAGTACTTC. This sequence encodes CASSLGQPPQETQYF.

The CDR3 coding sequence is TGCGCCAGCAGTTTAGACAGGATGAACACTGAAGCTTTCTTT. It yields the protein CASSLDRMNTEAFF. The chain links TRBV5-1 to TRBJ1-1; possible D gene TRBD1, 6 bases. There are 14 residues in the CDR3. Germline CDR1 and CDR2: SGHRS and YFSETQ. Trimming left V 5 bases short and J 0 bases short, with 11 bases between.

The chain joins TRBV6-1 to TRBJ2-3; tentatively, D is TRBD1 (6 bases). CDR1 MNHNS and CDR2 SASEGT come from the germline V gene. Trimming removed 3 bases at V and 0 bases at J, with 7 bases between. The CDR3 covers 14 residues. CDR3 in DNA: TGTGCCAGCAGTGAGGACAGAAGCACAGATACGCAGTATTTT. This gives the protein CASSEDRSTDTQYF.

The chain combines TRBV6-6 with TRBJ1-1, with D unresolved. CDR3 length: 15 amino acids. Trimming took 2 bases from V and 0 from J, leaving 10 bases between them. Per the germline V gene, CDR1 is MNHNY and CDR2 is SVGAGI (reference sequence). CDR3 DNA: TGTGCCAGCAGTTACCGAGTAAATATGAACACTGAAGCTTTCTTT. This sequence encodes CASSYRVNMNTEAFF.

The rearrangement links TRBV6-1 to TRBJ1-4, with D tentatively TRBD1 (6 bases). Germline V gives CDR1 MNHNS, CDR2 SASEGT. The CDR3 sequence is 15 residues long. The V and J ends lost 3 bases and 4 bases respectively, with 12 bases between them. The CDR3, as DNA: TGTGCCAGCAGTGATCCACAGGGCTTTAATGAAAAACTGTTTTTT. It yields the protein CASSDPQGFNEKLFF.

This chain links TRBV28 with TRBJ1-2, with TRBD1 identical over 9 bases. CDR1 and CDR2 (germline): MDHEN, SYDVKM. The CDR3 runs to 15 residues. V lost 5 bases and J lost 3; bases outside the gene matches: 7. The CDR3 DNA is TGTGCCAGCAGTCCAGGACAGGGGCTATACTATGGCTACACCTTC. As protein: CASSPGQGLYYGYTF.

V usage is TRBV25-1 and J usage is TRBJ1-5; D gene unclear. The germline V and J ends were trimmed by 5 bases and 5 bases, with 7 bases remaining between them. The CDR3 totals 12 residues. Germline CDR1 reads MGHDK; CDR2 reads SYGVNS. CDR3 sequence reads: CASSTGYQPQHF. The CDR3 DNA is TGTGCCAGCAGTACGGGATATCAGCCCCAGCATTTT.

This chain links TRBV29-1 with TRBJ2-5; TRBD1 aligns across 7 bases. The J call is in doubt because the DNA end fits TRBJ2-7 better. The germline V gene has CDR1 SQVTM and CDR2 ANQGSEA. CDR3 length: 12 residues. CDR3 sequence (DNA): TGCAGCCACGGGACAGTCAGTAACGAGCAGTACTTC. Translated: CSHGTVSNEQYF.

The gene calls are TRBV27 and TRBJ2-7, with 8 nucleotides matching TRBD2. Germline V lookup: CDR1 MNHEY, CDR2 SMNVEV (reference sequence). CDR3 length: 14 amino acids. Trimming cost V 4 bases and J 4 bases; bases outside gene matches: 6. The CDR3 loop reads CASSYGGRIYEQYF. CDR3 nucleotides: TGTGCCAGCAGTTACGGCGGGAGGATATACGAGCAGTACTTC.